This T cell receptor beta chain was obtained from a study of T cell responses to AZD1222 COVID-19 vaccine. General study results and limits: Targeting of unmutated variant regions was reportedly seen in nearly half of spike-specific TCRs. Repertoire sampling was restricted to post-peak T cell response timepoints. The number of AZD1222 recipients seropositive at baseline was only 5 to 7. There were mostly white British donors and more females than males, and clonal diversity was possibly underestimated.

The CDR3 is made up of 17 amino acids. Trimming removed 0 bases from V and 2 bases from J; junction bases left unmatched: 7. Per the germline V gene, CDR1 is LGHDT and CDR2 is YNNKEL (reference sequence). Clones were sequenced by immunoSEQ multiplex PCR, and TCRdb holds only the in-frame ones, with some missing. The sample includes under 200,000 clones, 85% to 95% of them seen just once. Turning to this clone: The antigen remains unidentified.

The TCR sequence derives from an adult who received the MenACWY meningococcal vaccine as a control. This material consisted of peripheral blood, taken 28 days after the second dose of the MenACWY control vaccine. The V and J genes are TRBV3-1 (or the pseudogene TRBV3-2) and TRBJ2-1, with TRBD2 matching 7 bases. The CDR3 reads CASSQDPAGSTYNEQFF. The DNA of the CDR3 is TGTGCCAGCAGCCAAGATCCAGCGGGAAGTACCTACAATGAGCAGTTCTTC.